A single sample is the source of the 20 T cell receptor beta chains below, sequenced in a study of cytomegalovirus exposure and HLA in healthy donors. Here immunoSEQ multiplex PCR was the method, and the copy in TCRdb shows in-frame clones only, minus some. The sample carries about 54,000 clones, around nine tenths recorded once. The sequencing input was PBMCs. Receptor source: a woman aged 18-35 years in good health and CMV-seropositive.

This sequence joins TRBV9 and TRBJ2-2; TRBD2 is a possible D gene (6 bases). The CDR3 has 15 amino acids. The germline CDR1 and CDR2 sequences are SGDLS and YYNGEE. V lost 3 bases, J lost 5 bases, and 14 bases lay in between. CDR3 sequence reads: CASSAGSGGTGELFF. The CDR3, as DNA: TGTGCCAGCAGCGCCGGTAGCGGTGGGACCGGGGAGCTGTTTTTT.

About this clone: The DNA is left out, because the CDR3 cannot be placed on it with certainty; the CDR3 is given as TCRdb lists it. The CDR3 is CASSVATGTKHF. The J gene is TRBJ1-4, the V gene TRBV5-6. The germline V gene encodes CDR1 SGHDT and CDR2 YYEEEE. Both ends counted, the CDR3 spans 12 residues.

This sequence joins TRBV27 and TRBJ2-1; 8 bases are a match to TRBD1. Trimming cost V 0 bases and J 5 bases; bases outside gene matches: 12. The CDR3 spans 18 residues. Germline CDR1 MNHEY, CDR2 SMNVEV (reference sequence). CDR3 sequence: CASSLSPSDRAVNNEQFF. The CDR3 region has the DNA TGTGCCAGCAGTTTATCCCCCTCGGACAGGGCGGTGAACAATGAGCAGTTCTTC.

CDR3 nucleotides: TGTGCCAGCAGCTCAACACAGGGGGCCCCAGATACGCAGTATTTT. It specifies CASSSTQGAPDTQYF. The chain couples TRBV11-2 to TRBJ2-3; 9 nucleotides match TRBD1. The CDR3 is 15 amino acids. Unmatched junction bases numbered 6, after V lost 4 bases and J lost 4 bases. CDR1 is SGHAT, CDR2 FQNNGV, per germline.

This chain uses TRBV5-4 with TRBJ2-1, with D unresolved. The CDR3 runs 15 residues. V lost 4 bases, J lost 0 bases, and 11 bases lay in between. Germline-derived CDR1 and CDR2 are SGHNT and YYREEE (reference sequence). This CDR3 is CASSPSLDSYNEQFF. The CDR3 coding sequence is TGTGCCAGCAGCCCCTCGTTAGACTCCTACAATGAGCAGTTCTTC.

In DNA, the CDR3 is TGTGCCAGCAGTCAGACAGGGGCTGTTGGCTACACCTTC. Residues: CASSQTGAVGYTF. The chain is built from TRBV27 and TRBJ1-2, with 8 bases that match TRBD1. V gave up 5 bases and J gave up 7 bases; unmatched junction bases: 6. Looked up from germline, CDR1 is MNHEY and CDR2 is SMNVEV (reference sequence). CDR3 size: 13 residues.

J is TRBJ1-1 and V is TRBV9; 8 bases are a match to TRBD1. The CDR3 has 16 amino acids. CDR1 and CDR2 from the germline V gene are SGDLS and YYNGEE. Unmatched junction bases numbered 12, after V lost 3 bases and J lost 5 bases. The CDR3 region has the DNA TGTGCCAGCAGCGGGGCGACAGGGGCTTTGGGTACTGAAGCTTTCTTT. Translated: CASSGATGALGTEAFF. The full variable domain, in which reference TRBV9 and TRBJ1-1 provide the parts outside the CDR3, is DSGVTQTPKHLITATGQRVTLRCSPRSGDLSVYWYQQSLDQGLQFLIQYYNGEERAKGNILERFSAQQFPDLHSELNLSSLELGDSALYFCASSGATGALGTEAFFGQGTRLTVV.

The chain employs TRBV15 and TRBJ1-3, with TRBD1 as a possible D gene (5 bases). Per the germline V gene, CDR1 is LNHNV and CDR2 is YYDKDF (reference sequence). This CDR3 has 17 residues. Trimming took 0 bases from V and 3 from J, leaving 15 bases between them. CDR3 coding DNA: TGTGCCACCAGCAGAGAATTCAGAGCAGGGTATGGAAACACCATATATTTT. It is translated as CATSREFRAGYGNTIYF.

This chain links TRBV14 with TRBJ1-6; 8 bases map to TRBD1. The CDR3 sequence is 15 residues long. CDR1 and CDR2 from the germline V gene are SGHDN and FVKESK. The V and J ends lost 4 bases and 10 bases, in that order; junction bases with no gene match: 9. The CDR3 here is CASSLGQGYRSPLHF. The DNA of the CDR3 is TGTGCCAGCAGCCTCGGACAGGGTTATAGGTCACCCCTCCACTTT. The full variable domain, in which reference TRBV14 and TRBJ1-6 provide the parts outside the CDR3, is EAGVTQFPSHSVIEKGQTVTLRCDPISGHDNLYWYRRVMGKEIKFLLHFVKESKQDESGMPNNRFLAERTGGTYSTLKVQPAELEDSGVYFCASSLGQGYRSPLHFGNGTRLTVT.

The CDR3 DNA reads TGTGCCAGCAGCTTTGCGGGCTATGCCTACGAGCAGTACTTC. Protein: CASSFAGYAYEQYF. J is TRBJ2-7 and V is TRBV5-8, with D perhaps matching TRBD2 (5 bases). Trimming shortened V by 2 bases and J by 2 bases, and 11 bases separated the two germline ends. Germline CDR1 SGHTS, CDR2 YDEGEE. This CDR3 has 14 residues.

The chain employs TRBV29-1 and TRBJ2-5; 15 bases agree with TRBD2. In germline, CDR1 is SQVTM, CDR2 ANQGSEA. The CDR3 has 16 residues. The ends lost 3 bases at V and 3 bases at J; junction bases unmatched: 5. The CDR3 sequence is CSVDGTSGGREETQYF. The CDR3 DNA is TGCAGCGTTGATGGGACTAGCGGGGGGCGGGAAGAGACCCAGTACTTC.

The chain links TRBV4-2 to TRBJ2-7, with 11 bases matching TRBD2. CDR3 length equals 18 residues. With 0 bases clipped from V and 4 bases from J, the junction kept 11 bases outside the gene matches. The germline V gene has CDR1 LGHNA and CDR2 YNFKEQ. DNA for the CDR3: TGTGCCAGCAGCCAAGACTCGCTAGCGGGGGGCCGCTTATACGAGCAGTACTTC. Translation gives CASSQDSLAGGRLYEQYF.

The chain couples TRBV2 to TRBJ1-1; possibly TRBD1 for D (5 bases). Per germline, CDR1 SNHLY and CDR2 FYNNEI. This CDR3 comprises 13 residues. V was cut by 4 bases and J by 4 bases, with 10 bases left in between. The CDR3, as DNA: TGTGCCAGCAGTGCAGGGTGGGCCACTGAAGCTTTCTTT. It is translated as CASSAGWATEAFF.

The V call is TRBV7-9, the J call TRBJ2-7; 7 positions agree with TRBD1. The CDR3 extends over 15 amino acids. V shed 3 bases and J 1 base; nucleotides not matched to a gene: 6. Germline V gives CDR1 SEHNR, CDR2 FQNEAQ (reference sequence). The CDR3 DNA is TGTGCCAGCAGCTTCGGGACAGCCGCGTCCTACGAGCAGTACTTC. It translates to CASSFGTAASYEQYF.

The V call is TRBV18, the J call TRBJ2-5, with TRBD1 identical over 9 bases. The germline gives CDR1 KGHSH, CDR2 LQKENI. V shed 4 bases, J shed 0 bases, and the junction held 3 bases outside the gene matches. This CDR3 spans 15 amino acids. The CDR3 sequence: CASSRQGGYQETQYF. The DNA for the CDR3 is TGTGCCAGCTCACGACAGGGGGGGTACCAAGAGACCCAGTACTTC.

This rearrangement joins TRBV7-9 to TRBJ2-3, with unresolved D. This CDR3 has 13 amino acids. The germline CDR1 and CDR2 sequences are SEHNR and FQNEAQ (reference sequence). V was clipped by 1 base and J by 5 bases, with 7 bases between them. The DNA for the CDR3 is TGTGCCAGCAGCTTAGAGTCTAGAGATACGCAGTATTTT. Translating gives CASSLESRDTQYF.

V usage is TRBV5-6 and J usage is TRBJ1-1; 7 bases are shared with TRBD1. After removal of 1 base from V and 2 bases from J, the junction contained 5 bases not matched to a gene. Germline values: CDR1 SGHDT, CDR2 YYEEEE. The CDR3 has 15 amino acids. CDR3 sequence: CASSLNRGINTEAFF. CDR3 coding DNA: TGTGCCAGCAGCTTGAACAGGGGAATCAACACTGAAGCTTTCTTT.

The CDR3 spells CAISVGAGEQYF. The CDR3 region has the DNA TGTGCCATCAGTGTAGGGGCTGGCGAGCAGTACTTC. The rearrangement uses TRBV10-3 and TRBJ2-7; perhaps TRBD1 as D (5 bases). Trimming took off 4 bases at V and 6 bases at J, with 10 bases between the two ends. Germline V gene data show CDR1 as ENHRY and CDR2 as SYGVKD. This CDR3 is 12 amino acids long.

The CDR3 nucleotides are TGTGCCAGCAGCGTAGGGGGGGGAAATCAGCCCCAGCATTTT. It translates to CASSVGGGNQPQHF. The V call is TRBV9, the J call TRBJ1-5, with a weak D call TRBD1 (5 bases). V lost 0 bases and J 4 bases, leaving 8 bases between the germline ends. The germline V gene has CDR1 SGDLS and CDR2 YYNGEE. This CDR3 has 14 residues.

CDR3: CSARGWVTEAFF. The CDR3 DNA reads TGCAGCGCCCGAGGGTGGGTCACTGAAGCTTTCTTT. The chain combines TRBV29-1 with TRBJ1-1; the D is unclear. The CDR3 is 12 residues long. Germline CDR1 and CDR2: SQVTM and ANQGSEA. Trimming left V 7 bases short and J 4 bases short, with 13 bases between. Full variable domain (outside the CDR3, taken from reference TRBV29-1 and TRBJ1-1): SAVISQKPSRDICQRGTSLTIQCQVDSQVTMMFWYRQQPGQSLTLIATANQGSEATYESGFVIDKFPISRPNLTFSTLTVSNMSPEDSSIYLCSARGWVTEAFFGQGTRLTVV.